Following are 23 T cell receptor beta chains from one sample sequenced in a study of T cell responses to AZD1222 COVID-19 vaccine. Here immunoSEQ multiplex PCR was the method, and the copy in TCRdb shows in-frame clones only, minus some. The sample lists tens of thousands of clones; over 80% were seen once. Here the sequenced sample was peripheral blood, taken 28 days after the second AZD1222 dose. The receptors here all came from an adult who received the AZD1222 COVID-19 vaccine.

The chain carries TRBV10-2 and TRBJ2-7; D remains ambiguous. Germline loops: CDR1 WSHSY, CDR2 SAAADI. Trimming took 4 bases from V and 7 from J, leaving 5 bases between them. The CDR3 is 10 residues long. The CDR3 DNA is TGCGCCAGCAGTGGTCTAGAGCAGTACTTC. Amino acids: CASSGLEQYF.

The rearrangement uses TRBV20-1 and TRBJ1-1; perhaps TRBD1 as D (5 bases). The CDR3 covers 10 residues. Trimming took 3 bases from V and 10 from J, leaving 9 bases between them. Germline CDR1 DFQATT, CDR2 SNEGSKA (reference sequence). The CDR3: CSARVGGAFF. The CDR3 DNA sequence: TGCAGTGCTAGGGTGGGGGGAGCTTTCTTT.

This chain uses TRBV7-2 with TRBJ2-3, with TRBD2 matching 16 bases. Trimming took 3 bases from V and 11 from J; bases not matched to a gene: 5. The CDR3 is made up of 15 amino acids. In germline, CDR1 is SGHTA, CDR2 FQGNSA. Here the CDR3 DNA reads TGTGCCAGCAGCTTGGGACTAGCGGGAGGGCCGGGGCAGTATTTT. Protein: CASSLGLAGGPGQYF.

The chain has TRBV21-1 and TRBJ2-7; TRBD2, the table's D call, lacks a check against the DNA. TRBV21-1 is a recognized pseudogene. The CDR3 contains 19 residues. CDR3 sequence (DNA): TGTGCCAGCAGCACGAGGAGGGGACTAGCGGGAGCCGGAACGTGTGAGCAGTACTTC. Its translation is CASSTRRGLAGAGTCEQYF.

The chain couples TRBV10-3 to TRBJ1-6; TRBD1 is a possible D gene (5 bases). V was pared by 1 base and J by 7 bases, with 8 bases between. Germline CDR1 reads ENHRY; CDR2 reads SYGVKD. CDR3 length: 14 amino acids. The CDR3 spells CAISELGPNSPLHF. Written as DNA, the CDR3 is TGTGCCATCAGTGAGTTGGGGCCCAATTCACCCCTCCACTTT.

The rearrangement joins TRBV3-1 (or the pseudogene TRBV3-2) to TRBJ2-7, with D maybe TRBD1 (5 bases). V lost 4 bases, J lost 5 bases, and 12 bases lay in between. Germline loops: CDR1 LGHDT, CDR2 YNNKEL (reference sequence). This CDR3 is built from 13 residues. CDR3 bases: TGTGCCAGCAGCCTCGCAGGGTTCCACGAGCAGTACTTC. This sequence encodes CASSLAGFHEQYF.

This chain joins TRBV2 and TRBJ1-6; D possibly corresponds to TRBD1 (6 bases). Germline values: CDR1 SNHLY, CDR2 FYNNEI. V was clipped by 8 bases and J by 11 bases, with 13 bases between them. There are 12 residues in the CDR3. DNA of the CDR3: TGTGCCAGCCGGACAGCGATTCCACCCCTCCACTTT. It codes for CASRTAIPPLHF. The variable domain in full, completed from reference TRBV2 and TRBJ1-6, reads EPEVTQTPSHQVTQMGQEVILRCVPISNHLYFYWYRQILGQKVEFLVSFYNNEISEKSEIFDDQFSVERPDGSNFTLKIRSTKLEDSAMYFCASRTAIPPLHFGNGTRLTVT.

The genes are TRBV5-6 and TRBJ1-5; 8 positions match TRBD1. Unmatched junction bases numbered 5, after V lost 4 bases and J lost 5 bases. This CDR3 spans 14 amino acids. Germline CDR1 reads SGHDT; CDR2 reads YYEEEE. CDR3 sequence (DNA): TGTGCCAGCAGCGTGCAGGACAGGGATCAGCCCCAGCATTTT. It codes for CASSVQDRDQPQHF.

The chain carries TRBV15 and TRBJ2-1; a weak D match, TRBD2 (6 bases). This CDR3 region has 16 residues. Germline CDR1 is LNHNV and CDR2 is YYDKDF (reference sequence). Trimming pared 6 bases from V and 3 bases from J, leaving 18 bases between. CDR3 bases: TGTGCCACCAGTCCGAGGTGGGGGGTAGGCTACAATGAGCAGTTCTTC. Protein sequence: CATSPRWGVGYNEQFF.

The chain joins TRBV19 to TRBJ2-2; 12 nucleotides align to TRBD2. The trim removed 5 bases at V and 7 bases at J, leaving 5 bases unmatched. CDR3 length: 15 residues. Germline CDR1 is LNHDA and CDR2 is SQIVND (reference sequence). The CDR3 bases are TGTGCCAGTAGTGCGACTAGCGGGAGTCACGGGGAGCTGTTTTTT. Encoded protein: CASSATSGSHGELFF.

This chain links TRBV7-9 with TRBJ2-3; 7 nucleotides agree with TRBD1. CDR1 is SEHNR, CDR2 FQNEAQ, per germline (reference sequence). The CDR3 loop spans 14 amino acids. J lost 6 bases, V lost 2 bases, and 5 bases had no gene match. CDR3 protein: CASSLSLTGDTQYF. Here the CDR3 DNA reads TGTGCCAGCAGCTTATCTTTGACAGGGGATACGCAGTATTTT. Based on the CDR3 plus reference TRBV7-9 and TRBJ2-3, the full variable domain is DTGVSQNPRHKITKRGQNVTFRCDPISEHNRLYWYRQTLGQGPEFLTYFQNEAQLEKSRLLSDRFSAERPKGSFSTLEIQRTEQGDSAMYLCASSLSLTGDTQYFGPGTRLTVL.

The chain uses TRBV10-2 and TRBJ1-1; unclear D gene. The ends were cut back, 6 bases at V and 5 bases at J, with 13 bases in the middle. This CDR3 region has 13 residues. Germline V gene lookup returns CDR1 WSHSY and CDR2 SAAADI. CDR3 sequence (DNA): TGCGCCAGCAGCCTGGGTCGGCGAACTGAAGCTTTCTTT. Translating it yields CASSLGRRTEAFF.

This clone was found once. The rearrangement links TRBV28 to TRBJ1-2, with D tentatively TRBD1 (5 bases). Trimming took 11 bases from V and 4 from J, leaving 17 bases between them. The V gene's germline CDR1 is MDHEN and CDR2 SYDVKM. This CDR3 is built from 13 residues. The CDR3 bases are TGTGCCTTATACTCCCAGGGTACCTATGGCTACACCTTC. Encoded protein: CALYSQGTYGYTF.

This clone has a handful of counts. V gene TRBV5-1 combines with J gene TRBJ1-3, with D possibly TRBD1 on 6 matching bases. V was trimmed by 4 bases and J by 4 bases, leaving 18 bases between them. The CDR3 has 16 amino acids. Germline V CDR1 and CDR2: SGHRS, YFSETQ. This CDR3 reads CASSLTGQPAGNTIYF. The CDR3 coding sequence is TGCGCCAGCAGCCTAACAGGACAGCCGGCAGGAAACACCATATATTTT.

The chain has TRBV29-1 and TRBJ2-7, with TRBD1 identical over 7 bases. CDR3 length: 13 residues. Germline CDR1 and CDR2: SQVTM and ANQGSEA. Germline trimming cut 6 bases from V and 0 bases from J; bases unmatched to any gene: 5. CDR3 in amino acids: CSVPGQASYEQYF. CDR3 DNA: TGCAGCGTGCCCGGACAGGCCTCCTACGAGCAGTACTTC.

J is TRBJ2-4 and V is TRBV28; tentatively, D is TRBD1 (6 bases). The V and J ends lost 4 bases and 4 bases respectively, with 17 bases between them. The CDR3 contains 16 residues. In germline, CDR1 is MDHEN, CDR2 SYDVKM. The CDR3 spells CASSSTGQTAKNIQYF. CDR3 coding DNA: TGTGCCAGCAGTTCCACCGGACAGACAGCGAAAAACATTCAGTACTTC. The full variable domain, with the rest looked up from reference TRBV28 and TRBJ2-4, is DVKVTQSSRYLVKRTGEKVFLECVQDMDHENMFWYRQDPGLGLRLIYFSYDVKMKEKGDIPEGYSVSREKKERFSLILESASTNQTSMYLCASSSTGQTAKNIQYFGAGTRLSVL.

This clone was seen only a few times. This chain joins TRBV7-2 and TRBJ2-1; D gene unclear. Germline V lookup: CDR1 SGHTA, CDR2 FQGNSA. The V end lost 5 bases, the J end lost 6 bases, and 8 bases lay between the germline ends. The CDR3 length is 12 residues. CDR3 in amino acids: CASSPNVNEQFF. The CDR3 bases are TGTGCCAGCAGCCCCAACGTCAATGAGCAGTTCTTC.

J is TRBJ2-7 and V is TRBV5-1, with 12 bases aligning to TRBD2. Germline trimming cut 4 bases from V and 6 bases from J; bases unmatched to any gene: 11. The germline gives CDR1 SGHRS, CDR2 YFSETQ. This CDR3 region has 16 residues. The CDR3 region has the DNA TGCGCCAGCAGCGCCGCCCGACTAGCGGGAGTAAGCGAGCAGTACTTC. Encoded protein: CASSAARLAGVSEQYF.

CDR3 amino acids: CASSEVGQGSYNSPLHF. CDR3 nucleotide sequence: TGTGCCAGCAGTGAAGTGGGGCAGGGCTCCTATAATTCACCCCTCCACTTT. J is TRBJ1-6 and V is TRBV6-1; D may be TRBD1 (5 bases). V dropped 1 base and J dropped 0 bases, with 10 bases sitting between them. Germline lookup yields CDR1 MNHNS and CDR2 SASEGT. The length of the CDR3 is 17 residues.

A remark on this clone: This sample includes further DNA sequences coding for the same CDR3. The rearrangement joins TRBV2 to TRBJ2-5; D unresolved. The CDR3 runs 12 residues. V was clipped by 5 bases and J by 6 bases, with 10 bases between them. Germline-derived CDR1 and CDR2 are SNHLY and FYNNEI. This chain's CDR3 is CASSTSGKTQYF. In DNA, the CDR3 is TGTGCCAGCAGTACAAGTGGGAAGACCCAGTACTTC.

The J gene is TRBJ2-2, the V gene TRBV2, with D possibly being TRBD2 (6 bases). Per germline, CDR1 SNHLY and CDR2 FYNNEI. This CDR3 region has 14 residues. The CDR3 protein is CATDWGEGTGELFF. The CDR3 DNA sequence: TGTGCTACCGACTGGGGGGAAGGCACCGGGGAGCTGTTTTTT.

The chain joins TRBV15 to TRBJ2-5; D unresolved. V was trimmed by 0 bases and J by 1 base, leaving 9 bases between them. This CDR3 has 15 amino acids. From germline, CDR1 is LNHNV and CDR2 YYDKDF (reference sequence). Here the CDR3 reads CATSRDKLLQETQYF. The CDR3 region has the DNA TGTGCCACCAGCAGAGATAAACTCCTCCAAGAGACCCAGTACTTC.

The rearrangement links TRBV19 to TRBJ1-4; D not certain. The CDR3 contains 13 residues. The V end lost 2 bases, the J end lost 8 bases, and 9 bases lay between the germline ends. Germline V gene data show CDR1 as LNHDA and CDR2 as SQIVND (reference sequence). The CDR3 nucleotides read TGTGCCAGTAGTATATTAGGTGGGGAAAAACTGTTTTTT. Translation: CASSILGGEKLFF.